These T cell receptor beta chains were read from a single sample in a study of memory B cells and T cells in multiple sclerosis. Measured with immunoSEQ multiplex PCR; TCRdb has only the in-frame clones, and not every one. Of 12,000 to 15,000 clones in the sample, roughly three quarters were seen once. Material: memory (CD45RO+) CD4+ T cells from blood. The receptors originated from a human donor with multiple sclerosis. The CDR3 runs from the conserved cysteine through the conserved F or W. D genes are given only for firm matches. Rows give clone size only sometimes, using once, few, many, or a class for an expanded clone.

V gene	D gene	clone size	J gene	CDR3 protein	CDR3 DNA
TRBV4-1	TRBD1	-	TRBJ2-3	CASRRQGSTDTQYF	TGCGCCAGCAGGAGACAGGGAAGCACAGATACGCAGTATTTT
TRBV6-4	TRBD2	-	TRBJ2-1	CASSDWASGNTNEQFF	TGTGCCAGCAGTGACTGGGCTAGCGGGAATACAAATGAGCAGTTCTTC
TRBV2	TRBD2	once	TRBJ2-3	CASSETRASGGTDTQYF	TGTGCCAGCAGTGAAACGAGGGCTAGCGGGGGGACAGATACGCAGTATTTT
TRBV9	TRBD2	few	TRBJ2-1	CASSPRAGLAGGPLYNEQFF	TGTGCCAGCAGCCCTCGGGCGGGCCTAGCGGGAGGGCCTCTTTACAATGAGCAGTTCTTC
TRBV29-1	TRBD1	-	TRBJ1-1	CSVSGGLVTEAFF	TGCAGCGTTTCAGGGGGGTTGGTCACTGAAGCTTTCTTT
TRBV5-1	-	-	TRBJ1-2	CASRSRGENYGYTF	TGCGCCAGCCGCTCGCGGGGCGAAAACTATGGCTACACCTTC
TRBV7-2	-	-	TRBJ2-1	CASSVPTDEQFF	TGTGCCAGCAGCGTGCCCACTGATGAGCAGTTCTTC
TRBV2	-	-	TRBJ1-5	CASSSGGGGIIYQPQHF	TGTGCCAGCAGCTCCGGGGGAGGGGGTATAATTTATCAGCCCCAGCATTTT
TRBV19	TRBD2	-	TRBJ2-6	CASTDVGGFAGANVLTF	TGTGCCAGTACCGACGTGGGGGGGTTCGCTGGGGCCAACGTCCTGACTTTC
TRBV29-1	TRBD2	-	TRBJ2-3	CSVLSTSGARDTQYF	TGCAGCGTCCTGTCGACTAGCGGGGCTCGGGATACGCAGTATTTT
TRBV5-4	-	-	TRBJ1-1	CASSPMAVLGTEAFF	TGTGCCAGCAGCCCCATGGCGGTCTTGGGCACTGAAGCTTTCTTT
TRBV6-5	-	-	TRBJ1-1	CASSYSLDTEAFF	TGTGCCAGCAGTTACTCACTCGACACTGAAGCTTTCTTT
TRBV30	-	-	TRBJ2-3	CAWSPGADTQYF	TGTGCCTGGAGCCCCGGAGCAGATACGCAGTATTTT
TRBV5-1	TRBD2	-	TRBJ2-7	CASSPGTSGVRYEQYF	TGCGCCAGCAGCCCGGGGACTAGCGGGGTTAGGTACGAGCAGTACTTC
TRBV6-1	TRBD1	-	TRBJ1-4	CASRDRANEKLFF	TGTGCCAGCAGGGACAGGGCTAATGAAAAACTGTTTTTT
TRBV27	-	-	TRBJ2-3	CASSLAARADTQYF	TGTGCCAGCAGTTTAGCGGCCAGGGCAGATACGCAGTATTTT
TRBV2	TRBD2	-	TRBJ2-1	CASHGTSGGNEQFF	TGTGCCAGCCACGGGACTAGCGGGGGTAATGAGCAGTTCTTC
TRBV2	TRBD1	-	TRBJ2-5	CASFAGGAGETQYF	TGTGCCAGCTTCGCAGGGGGCGCGGGAGAGACCCAGTACTTC
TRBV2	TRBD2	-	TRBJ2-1	CASRNIAGVYNEQFF	TGTGCCAGCAGGAATATAGCGGGAGTATACAATGAGCAGTTCTTC
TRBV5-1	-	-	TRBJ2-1	CASSLTASYNEQFF	TGCGCCAGCAGCCTGACAGCCTCCTACAATGAGCAGTTCTTC
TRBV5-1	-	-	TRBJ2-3	CASSLGESSTDTQYF	TGCGCCAGCAGCTTGGGAGAATCTAGCACAGATACGCAGTATTTT
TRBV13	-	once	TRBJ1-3	CASSLKTRGNTIYF	TGTGCCAGCAGCTTAAAAACTAGAGGAAACACCATATATTTT
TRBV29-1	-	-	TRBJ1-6	CSVGNSENSPLHF	TGCAGCGTTGGGAACAGTGAAAATTCACCCCTCCACTTT
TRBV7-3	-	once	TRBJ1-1	CASSKQGGVTEAFF	TGTGCCAGCAGCAAACAGGGAGGGGTCACTGAAGCTTTCTTT
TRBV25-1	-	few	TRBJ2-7	CASSGIGGVEQYF	TGTGCCAGCAGTGGTATCGGAGGGGTCGAGCAGTACTTC
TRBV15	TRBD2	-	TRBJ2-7	CATSRDGGGNEQYF	TGTGCCACCAGCAGAGATGGGGGGGGAAACGAGCAGTACTTC
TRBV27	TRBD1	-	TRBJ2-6	CASSTRGTGGAGANVLTF	TGTGCCAGCAGTACCCGTGGGACAGGGGGCGCTGGGGCCAACGTCCTGACTTTC
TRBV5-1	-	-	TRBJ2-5	CASSLATGRETQYF	TGCGCCAGCAGCTTGGCGACAGGGAGGGAGACCCAGTACTTC
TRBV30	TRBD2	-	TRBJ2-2	CAWGRGGIGTGELFF	TGTGCCTGGGGTCGGGGGGGGATTGGCACCGGGGAGCTGTTTTTT
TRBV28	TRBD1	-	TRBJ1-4	CASSLRTGGSEKLFF	TGTGCCAGCAGTTTAAGGACAGGGGGCTCTGAAAAACTGTTTTTT
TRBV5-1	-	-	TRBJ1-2	CASSLDGQGYGYTF	TGCGCCAGCAGCTTGGATGGGCAGGGATATGGCTACACCTTC